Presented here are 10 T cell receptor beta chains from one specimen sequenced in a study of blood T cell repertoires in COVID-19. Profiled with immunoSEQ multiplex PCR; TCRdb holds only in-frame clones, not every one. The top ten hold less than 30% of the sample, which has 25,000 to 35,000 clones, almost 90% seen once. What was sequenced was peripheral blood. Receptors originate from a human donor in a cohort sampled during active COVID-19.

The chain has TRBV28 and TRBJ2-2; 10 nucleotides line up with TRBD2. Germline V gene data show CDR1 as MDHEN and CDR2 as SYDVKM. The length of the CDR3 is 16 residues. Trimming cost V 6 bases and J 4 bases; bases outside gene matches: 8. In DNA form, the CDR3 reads TGTGCCAGCAGCATCACTAGCGGGGCAGGCACCGGGGAGCTGTTTTTT. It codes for CASSITSGAGTGELFF.

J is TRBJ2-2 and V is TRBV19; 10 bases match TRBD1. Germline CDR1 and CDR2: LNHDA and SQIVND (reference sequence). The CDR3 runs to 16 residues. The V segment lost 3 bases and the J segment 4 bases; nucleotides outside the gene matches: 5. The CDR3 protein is CASSIGGTGVTGELFF. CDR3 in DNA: TGTGCCAGTAGTATTGGCGGGACAGGGGTCACCGGGGAGCTGTTTTTT.

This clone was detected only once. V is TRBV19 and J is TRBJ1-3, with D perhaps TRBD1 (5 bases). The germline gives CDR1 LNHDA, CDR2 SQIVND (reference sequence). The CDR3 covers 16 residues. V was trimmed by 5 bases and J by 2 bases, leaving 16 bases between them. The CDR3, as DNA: TGTGCCAGTAGTGCGACGAGGAGGGGAGCTGGAAACACCATATATTTT. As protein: CASSATRRGAGNTIYF.

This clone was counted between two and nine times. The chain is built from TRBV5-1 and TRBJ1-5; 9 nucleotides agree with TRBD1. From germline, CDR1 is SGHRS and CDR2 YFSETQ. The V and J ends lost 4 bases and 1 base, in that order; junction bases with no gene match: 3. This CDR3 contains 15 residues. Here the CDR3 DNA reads TGCGCCAGCAGCCCGGGACAGGGAAGCAATCAGCCCCAGCATTTT. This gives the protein CASSPGQGSNQPQHF.

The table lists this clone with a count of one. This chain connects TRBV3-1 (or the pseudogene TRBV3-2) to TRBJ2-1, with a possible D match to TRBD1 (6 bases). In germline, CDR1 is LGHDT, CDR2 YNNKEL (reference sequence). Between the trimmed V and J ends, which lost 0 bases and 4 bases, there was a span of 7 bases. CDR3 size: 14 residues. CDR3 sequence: CASSQEGGYNEQFF. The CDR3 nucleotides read TGTGCCAGCAGCCAAGAAGGGGGATACAATGAGCAGTTCTTC.

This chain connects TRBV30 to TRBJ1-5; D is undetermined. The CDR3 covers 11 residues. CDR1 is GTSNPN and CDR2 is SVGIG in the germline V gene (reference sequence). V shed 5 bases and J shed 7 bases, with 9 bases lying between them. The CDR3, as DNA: TGTGCCTGGGGGAATGGCCAGCCCCAGCATTTT. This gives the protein CAWGNGQPQHF.

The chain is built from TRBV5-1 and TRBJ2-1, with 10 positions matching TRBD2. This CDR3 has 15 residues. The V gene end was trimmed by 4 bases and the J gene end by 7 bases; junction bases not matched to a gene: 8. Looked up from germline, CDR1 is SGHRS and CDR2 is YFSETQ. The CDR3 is CASSLSGGALNEQFF. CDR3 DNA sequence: TGCGCCAGCAGCCTGAGCGGGGGGGCCTTGAATGAGCAGTTCTTC.

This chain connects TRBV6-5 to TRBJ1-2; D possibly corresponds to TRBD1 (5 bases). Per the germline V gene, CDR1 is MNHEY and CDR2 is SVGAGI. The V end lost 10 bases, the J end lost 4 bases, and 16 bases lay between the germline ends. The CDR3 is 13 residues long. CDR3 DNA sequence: TGTGCCATCACCAGGGAGGGCGGCTATGGCTACACCTTC. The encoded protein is CAITREGGYGYTF.

The CDR3 DNA reads as TGTGCCAGCAGTGAACAGGGCCGGGAGCGGGTCGACTATGGCTACACCTTC. The encoded protein is CASSEQGRERVDYGYTF. The chain carries TRBV6-1 and TRBJ1-2; maybe TRBD1 (5 bases). The CDR3 spans 17 residues. Germline V gene data show CDR1 as MNHNS and CDR2 as SASEGT. V was pared by 2 bases and J by 3 bases, with 19 bases between.

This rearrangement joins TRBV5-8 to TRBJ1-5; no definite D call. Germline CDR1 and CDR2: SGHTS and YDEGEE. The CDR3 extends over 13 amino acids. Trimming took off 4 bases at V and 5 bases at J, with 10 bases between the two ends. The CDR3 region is CASSRGRDQPQHF. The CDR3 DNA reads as TGTGCCAGCAGCCGAGGGAGGGATCAGCCCCAGCATTTT.